The clone carrying this TCR beta chain was recorded at least ten times. Its antigen is as yet unknown. Making the TCR beta libraries involved quantitative 5'-RACE with molecular barcodes. TCRdb itself ran the 5' RACE reads through MiXCR, one entry per CDR3 protein. The repertoire holds about 540,000 distinct CDR3 sequences, over 9.5% seen once, with nearly 7% in the top ten. This specimen belongs to a study of CD8 T cells in ankylosing spondylitis. The CDR3 spans 18 residues. Germline CDR1 KGHDR, CDR2 SFDVKD. Trimming cost V 0 bases and J 6 bases, with 20 bases left between them. Study-wide findings and caveats: Among TCR beta sequences, a motif of about 8 highly homologous variants appeared characteristic of ankylosing spondylitis blood. Researchers report that disease-linked clones proved CD8+ and relatively rare in peripheral blood. Certain motif variants had earlier appeared in reactive arthritis synovial fluid and blood. Disease-linked clones reportedly showed significant enrichment in matched ankylosing spondylitis synovial fluid.

This sequence joins TRBV24-1 and TRBJ2-1, with a weak D call TRBD2 (6 bases). The TCR sequence derives from a male donor with ankylosing spondylitis. The specimen was blood, either unsorted or a sorted T cell fraction (not recorded which). Here the CDR3 DNA reads TGTGCCACCAGTGATTTGCAGTCTGGAGGGAGTGGGTTCAATGAGCAGTTCTTC. Translated, it gives CATSDLQSGGSGFNEQFF.